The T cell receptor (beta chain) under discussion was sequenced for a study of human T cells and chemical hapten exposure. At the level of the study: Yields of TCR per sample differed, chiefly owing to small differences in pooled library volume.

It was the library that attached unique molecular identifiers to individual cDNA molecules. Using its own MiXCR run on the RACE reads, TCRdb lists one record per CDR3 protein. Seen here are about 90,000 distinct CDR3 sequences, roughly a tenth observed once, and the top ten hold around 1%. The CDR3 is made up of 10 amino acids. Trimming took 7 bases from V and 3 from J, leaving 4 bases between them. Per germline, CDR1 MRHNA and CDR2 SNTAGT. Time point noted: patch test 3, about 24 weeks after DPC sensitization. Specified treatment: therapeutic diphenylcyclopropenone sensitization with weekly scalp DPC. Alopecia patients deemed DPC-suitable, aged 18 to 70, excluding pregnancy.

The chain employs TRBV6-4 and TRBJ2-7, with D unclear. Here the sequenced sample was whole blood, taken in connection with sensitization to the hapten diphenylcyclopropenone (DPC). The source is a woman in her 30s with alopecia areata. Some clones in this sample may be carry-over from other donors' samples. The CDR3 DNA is TGTGCCAGCACACACTACGAGCAGTACGTC. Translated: CASTHYEQYV.